What follows is one T cell receptor (beta chain) and its context. Its specificity is unknown. The data were obtained in a study of T cells expressing NK-cell markers. About the research overall: Beta-chain profiling covered CD3+CD56+NKG2C+, CD3+CD56+NKG2C- and CD3+CD56-NKG2C+ sorted subsets. General study points: In a group of about 6 donors, dominant NKG2C+ clonotypes represented about 1.0-7.5% of CD8+ T cells. Evidence did not settle whether expanded NKG2C+ T cell clones targeted HCMV.

From the 5' RACE reads, TCRdb lists one entry per CDR3 protein and no DNA. The table lists about half a million distinct CDR3 sequences. Germline V lookup: CDR1 MNHEY, CDR2 SMNVEV (reference sequence). The CDR3 covers 16 residues. The receptor was isolated from a woman aged 50 to 60 in good health. This chain links TRBV27 with TRBJ1-1; the TRBD1 assignment by TCRdb is unverifiable without DNA. The sequenced sample was blood T cells: a sorted CD56 or NKG2C T cell subset, CD4+ or CD8+ T cells, or bulk PBMC T cells (not recorded which). The CDR3 sequence is CASSLSIGDQGTEAFF.